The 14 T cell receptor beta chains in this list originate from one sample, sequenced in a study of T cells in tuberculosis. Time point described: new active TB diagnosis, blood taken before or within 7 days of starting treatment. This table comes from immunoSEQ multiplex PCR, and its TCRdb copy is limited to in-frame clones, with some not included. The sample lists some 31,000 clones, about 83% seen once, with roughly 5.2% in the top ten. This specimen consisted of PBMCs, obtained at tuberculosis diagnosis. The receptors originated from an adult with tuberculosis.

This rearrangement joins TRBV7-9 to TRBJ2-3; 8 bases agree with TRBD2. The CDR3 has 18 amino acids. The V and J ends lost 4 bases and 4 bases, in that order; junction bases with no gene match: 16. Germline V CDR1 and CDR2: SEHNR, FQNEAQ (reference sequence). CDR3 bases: TGTGCCAGCAGCTCCCCCACCATTCGGTCGCGGGAGGCAGATACGCAGTATTTT. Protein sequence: CASSSPTIRSREADTQYF.

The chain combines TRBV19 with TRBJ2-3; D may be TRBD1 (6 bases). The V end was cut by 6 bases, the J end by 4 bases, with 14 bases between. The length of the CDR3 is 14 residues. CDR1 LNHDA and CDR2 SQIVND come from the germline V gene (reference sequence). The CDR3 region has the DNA TGTGCCAGTAGCCAGGGGACCAAAGCAGATACGCAGTATTTT. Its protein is CASSQGTKADTQYF. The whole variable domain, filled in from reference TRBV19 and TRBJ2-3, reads DGGITQSPKYLFRKEGQNVTLSCEQNLNHDAMYWYRQDPGQGLRLIYYSQIVNDFQKGDIAEGYSVSREKKESFPLTVTSAQKNPTAFYLCASSQGTKADTQYFGPGTRLTVL.

As DNA, the CDR3 is TGTGCCAGTAGACTATCACTAGCGGGCCTTTACAATGAGCAGTTCTTC. Amino acids: CASRLSLAGLYNEQFF. The rearrangement uses TRBV19 and TRBJ2-1, with TRBD2 matching 9 bases. The V gene's germline CDR1 is LNHDA and CDR2 SQIVND (reference sequence). This CDR3 has 16 amino acids. The ends lost 6 bases at V and 4 bases at J; junction bases unmatched: 10.

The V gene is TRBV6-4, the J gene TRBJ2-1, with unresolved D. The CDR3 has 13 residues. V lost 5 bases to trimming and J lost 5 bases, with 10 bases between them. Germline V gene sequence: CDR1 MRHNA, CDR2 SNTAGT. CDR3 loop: CASSSARHNEQFF. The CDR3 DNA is TGTGCCAGCAGTTCGGCCAGGCACAATGAGCAGTTCTTC.

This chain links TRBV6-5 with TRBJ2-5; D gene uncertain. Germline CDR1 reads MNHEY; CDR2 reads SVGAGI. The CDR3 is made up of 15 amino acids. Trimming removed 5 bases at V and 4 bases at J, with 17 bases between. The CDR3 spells CASSPWAGTSETQYF. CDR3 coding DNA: TGTGCCAGCAGTCCCTGGGCAGGAACCTCAGAGACCCAGTACTTC.

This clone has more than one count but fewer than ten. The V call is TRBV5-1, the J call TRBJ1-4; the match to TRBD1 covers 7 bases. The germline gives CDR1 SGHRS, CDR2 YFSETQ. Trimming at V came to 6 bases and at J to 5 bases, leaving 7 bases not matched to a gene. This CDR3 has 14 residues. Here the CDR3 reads CASTRQGLNEKLFF. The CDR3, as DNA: TGCGCCAGCACCCGACAGGGCCTAAATGAAAAACTGTTTTTT.

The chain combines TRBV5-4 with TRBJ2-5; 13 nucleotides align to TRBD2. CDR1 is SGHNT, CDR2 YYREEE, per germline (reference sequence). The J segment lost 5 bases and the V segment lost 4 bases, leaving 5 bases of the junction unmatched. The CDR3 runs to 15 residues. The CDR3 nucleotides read TGTGCCAGCAGCCGGACTAGCGGGGGATTGGAGACCCAGTACTTC. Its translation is CASSRTSGGLETQYF.

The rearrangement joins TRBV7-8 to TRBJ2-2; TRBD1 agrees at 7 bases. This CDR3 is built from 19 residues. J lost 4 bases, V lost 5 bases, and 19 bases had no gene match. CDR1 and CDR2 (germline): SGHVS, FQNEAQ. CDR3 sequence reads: CASSIRTGDLSQGTGELFF. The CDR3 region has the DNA TGTGCCAGCAGCATCCGGACAGGAGACCTCAGCCAGGGCACCGGGGAGCTGTTTTTT. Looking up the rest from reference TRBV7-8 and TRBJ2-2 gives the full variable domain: GAGVSQSPRYKVAKRGQDVALRCDPISGHVSLFWYQQALGQGPEFLTYFQNEAQLDKSGLPSDRFFAERPEGSVSTLKIQRTQQEDSAVYLCASSIRTGDLSQGTGELFFGEGSRLTVL.

In nucleotides, the CDR3 is TGTGCCAGCCTGGAGTCCTGGTCCTACAATGAGCAGTTCTTC. Amino acids: CASLESWSYNEQFF. The genes are TRBV28 and TRBJ2-1; no definite D call. Germline assignment: CDR1 MDHEN and CDR2 SYDVKM. This CDR3 spans 14 amino acids. Trimming stripped 8 bases from V and 1 base from J, with 12 bases between.

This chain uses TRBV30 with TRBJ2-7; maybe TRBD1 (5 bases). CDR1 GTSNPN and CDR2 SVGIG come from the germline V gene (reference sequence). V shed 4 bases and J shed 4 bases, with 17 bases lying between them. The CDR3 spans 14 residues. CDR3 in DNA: TGTGCCTGGACCAGACAGATGAGGAATTACGAGCAGTACTTC. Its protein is CAWTRQMRNYEQYF.

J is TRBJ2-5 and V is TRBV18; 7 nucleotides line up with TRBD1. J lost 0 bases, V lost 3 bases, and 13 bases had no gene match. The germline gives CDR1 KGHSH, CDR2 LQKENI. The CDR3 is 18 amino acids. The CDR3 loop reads CASSPKSQGTKYQETQYF. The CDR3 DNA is TGTGCCAGCTCACCGAAATCACAGGGGACCAAGTACCAAGAGACCCAGTACTTC.

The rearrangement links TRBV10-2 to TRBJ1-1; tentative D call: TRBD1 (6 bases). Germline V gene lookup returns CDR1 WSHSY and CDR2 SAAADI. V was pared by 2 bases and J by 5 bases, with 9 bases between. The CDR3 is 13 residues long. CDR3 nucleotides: TGCGCCAGCAGTGAGCAGGGGCGTACTGAAGCTTTCTTT. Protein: CASSEQGRTEAFF.

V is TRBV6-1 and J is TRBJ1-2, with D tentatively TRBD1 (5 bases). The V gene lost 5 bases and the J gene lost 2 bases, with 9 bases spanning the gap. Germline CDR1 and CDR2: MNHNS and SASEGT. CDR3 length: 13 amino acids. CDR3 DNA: TGTGCCAGCAGTTTTCAGGGAAACTATGGCTACACCTTC. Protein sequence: CASSFQGNYGYTF.

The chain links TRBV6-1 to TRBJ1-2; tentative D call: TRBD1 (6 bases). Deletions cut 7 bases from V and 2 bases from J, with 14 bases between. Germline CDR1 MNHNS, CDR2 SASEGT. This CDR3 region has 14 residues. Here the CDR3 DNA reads TGTGCCAGCAACCGACAGGACTCCAACTATGGCTACACCTTC. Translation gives CASNRQDSNYGYTF.